The 20 T cell receptor beta chains below all came from one sample that was sequenced in a study of control samples from healthy donors and cancer patients. Only in-frame clones appear in the TCRdb table, and some are missing; sequencing was by immunoSEQ multiplex PCR. The data show about 130,000 clones, just under 95% seen once. The sequenced sample consisted of blood. The receptors stem from a young man in good health.

J is TRBJ1-3 and V is TRBV25-1, with D possibly matching TRBD1 (5 bases). The germline gives CDR1 MGHDK, CDR2 SYGVNS. Trimming took 6 bases from V and 3 from J, leaving 15 bases between them. This CDR3 contains 15 residues. In DNA, the CDR3 is TGTGCCAGCAGCCTCGGGACTACTCGTGGAAACACCATATATTTT. It encodes CASSLGTTRGNTIYF. The whole variable domain, filled in from reference TRBV25-1 and TRBJ1-3, reads EADIYQTPRYLVIGTGKKITLECSQTMGHDKMYWYQQDPGMELHLIHYSYGVNSTEKGDLSSESTVSRIRTEHFPLTLESARPSHTSQYLCASSLGTTRGNTIYFGEGSWLTVV.

J is TRBJ2-7 and V is TRBV19; 7 bases agree with TRBD2. The germline V gene has CDR1 LNHDA and CDR2 SQIVND (reference sequence). After removal of 3 bases from V and 2 bases from J, the junction contained 4 bases not matched to a gene. The CDR3 has 14 amino acids. The CDR3 loop reads CASSMGGLTYEQYF. The DNA of the CDR3 is TGTGCCAGTAGTATGGGGGGGTTAACCTACGAGCAGTACTTC.

The chain has TRBV3-1 (or the pseudogene TRBV3-2) and TRBJ1-5; D is ambiguous. Germline V CDR1 and CDR2: LGHDT, YNNKEL (reference sequence). With 0 bases removed from V and 3 bases from J, the gap between germline ends came to 9 bases. This CDR3 is 15 amino acids long. The CDR3 DNA is TGTGCCAGCAGCCAAGACGGCGGGTTCAATCAGCCCCAGCATTTT. As protein: CASSQDGGFNQPQHF.

This CDR3 is CASSLWQMNTEAFF. In DNA, the CDR3 is TGTGCCAGCAGTTTATGGCAGATGAACACTGAAGCTTTCTTT. The genes are TRBV28 and TRBJ1-1; D uncertain. The ends were cut back, 0 bases at V and 0 bases at J, with 5 bases in the middle. The germline V gene has CDR1 MDHEN and CDR2 SYDVKM. The length of the CDR3 is 14 residues.

This rearrangement joins TRBV10-3 to TRBJ2-5, with 11 nucleotides matching TRBD1. CDR3 size: 13 residues. With 6 bases clipped from V and 5 bases from J, the junction kept 2 bases outside the gene matches. Germline CDR1 ENHRY, CDR2 SYGVKD. CDR3 loop: CAIRGQGDETQYF. The DNA of the CDR3 is TGTGCCATCAGGGGACAGGGGGACGAGACCCAGTACTTC.

The chain recombines TRBV28 with TRBJ1-5; no definite D call. The length of the CDR3 is 13 residues. Germline CDR1 is MDHEN and CDR2 is SYDVKM. Trimming stripped 6 bases from V and 4 bases from J, with 10 bases between. CDR3 region: CASSRVRNQPQHF. As DNA, the CDR3 is TGTGCCAGCAGCCGCGTTAGAAATCAGCCCCAGCATTTT.

V and J are TRBV7-6 and TRBJ1-1; 8 nucleotides agree with TRBD1. The CDR3 loop spans 17 amino acids. The ends lost 0 bases at V and 5 bases at J; junction bases unmatched: 11. The germline CDR1 and CDR2 sequences are SGHVS and FNYEAQ. The CDR3 here is CASSLALGRTGWTEAFF. In nucleotides, the CDR3 is TGTGCCAGCAGCTTAGCTCTGGGAAGGACAGGGTGGACTGAAGCTTTCTTT.

The chain carries TRBV9 and TRBJ1-2; TRBD1 matches 8 bases. The CDR3 loop spans 15 amino acids. V lost 3 bases to trimming and J lost 4 bases; unmatched junction nucleotides: 8. The germline V gene has CDR1 SGDLS and CDR2 YYNGEE. The CDR3 region has the DNA TGTGCCAGCAGCGCTTCCGGGACAGGCGCCTATGGCTACACCTTC. It specifies CASSASGTGAYGYTF.

The V call is TRBV30, the J call TRBJ1-4; D possibly corresponds to TRBD1 (5 bases). Germline CDR1 GTSNPN, CDR2 SVGIG (reference sequence). Trimming stripped 3 bases from V and 11 bases from J, with 16 bases between. The CDR3 length is 13 residues. The CDR3: CAWRGPGPGKLFF. CDR3 sequence (DNA): TGTGCCTGGAGGGGGCCGGGCCCGGGGAAACTGTTTTTT.

The sample holds one count of this clone. CDR3 coding DNA: TGTGCCAGCAGCTCACGGACAGGGGCAGAGACCCAGTACTTC. It codes for CASSSRTGAETQYF. The chain uses TRBV9 and TRBJ2-5; 9 bases align to TRBD1. J gave up 4 bases and V 4 bases, and 5 bases lay outside the gene matches. Germline assignment: CDR1 SGDLS and CDR2 YYNGEE. The CDR3 covers 14 residues.

This clone was recorded only once. The chain joins TRBV7-2 to TRBJ1-1; D possibly corresponds to TRBD1 (5 bases). This CDR3 contains 12 residues. CDR1 SGHTA and CDR2 FQGNSA come from the germline V gene. V gave up 5 bases and J gave up 6 bases, with 10 bases separating them. CDR3 sequence reads: CASSRGLAEAFF. The CDR3 DNA reads TGTGCCAGCAGCCGGGGGTTGGCTGAAGCTTTCTTT.

V is TRBV28 and J is TRBJ1-2; 8 bases map to TRBD1. Germline V gives CDR1 MDHEN, CDR2 SYDVKM. There are 13 residues in the CDR3. V was clipped by 4 bases and J by 8 bases; unmatched bases: 6. CDR3 sequence (DNA): TGTGCCAGCAGTTGGGACAGGCTCTACGGCTACACCTTC. This codes for CASSWDRLYGYTF.

The V gene is TRBV7-2, the J gene TRBJ2-7, with D unclear. Germline values: CDR1 SGHTA, CDR2 FQGNSA. The V gene lost 5 bases and the J gene lost 3 bases, with 11 bases spanning the gap. The CDR3 has 13 amino acids. CDR3 in amino acids: CASSRMADYEQYF. CDR3 bases: TGTGCCAGCAGCCGGATGGCGGACTACGAGCAGTACTTC.

The genes are TRBV19 and TRBJ2-7; 8 bases fit TRBD1. V trimming: 3 bases; J trimming: 6 bases; junction bases outside the gene matches: 7. This CDR3 is built from 14 residues. From germline, CDR1 is LNHDA and CDR2 SQIVND (reference sequence). CDR3 DNA sequence: TGTGCCAGTAGTATGGGACAGGCCCCCCTCGAGCAGTACTTC. This sequence encodes CASSMGQAPLEQYF.

In DNA, the CDR3 is TGTGCCAGCAGCTTAGGGACTAGCTTTTACCCTTTAGACAATGAGCAGTTCTTC. This codes for CASSLGTSFYPLDNEQFF. The rearrangement links TRBV7-9 to TRBJ2-1; TRBD2 matches 8 bases. The germline CDR1 and CDR2 sequences are SEHNR and FQNEAQ (reference sequence). The CDR3 totals 18 residues. V shed 1 base, J shed 5 bases, and the junction held 13 bases outside the gene matches.

This chain uses TRBV3-1 (or the pseudogene TRBV3-2) with TRBJ1-3; D remains unclear. V was pared by 0 bases and J by 1 base, with 10 bases between. Germline lookup yields CDR1 LGHDT and CDR2 YNNKEL (reference sequence). This CDR3 is 16 amino acids long. The CDR3: CASSQEWASSGNTIYF. The CDR3 DNA is TGTGCCAGCAGCCAAGAGTGGGCATCATCTGGAAACACCATATATTTT.

The chain joins TRBV6-2 or TRBV6-3 to TRBJ2-2; TRBD1 aligns across 8 bases. This CDR3 has 18 amino acids. V gave up 0 bases and J gave up 3 bases; unmatched junction bases: 9. The V gene's germline CDR1 is MNHEY and CDR2 SVGEGT. Written as DNA, the CDR3 is TGTGCCAGCAGTTACTCGACCCAGGGGGCCGCGCACACCGGGGAGCTGTTTTTT. Protein sequence: CASSYSTQGAAHTGELFF.

The chain employs TRBV27 and TRBJ2-3, with D possibly TRBD2 on 5 matching bases. Germline CDR1 MNHEY, CDR2 SMNVEV (reference sequence). Trimming cost V 5 bases and J 2 bases, with 8 bases left between them. There are 13 residues in the CDR3. CDR3 sequence (DNA): TGTGCCAGCAGTGGCGGGTTCACAGATACGCAGTATTTT. Translated: CASSGGFTDTQYF.

V and J are TRBV7-9 and TRBJ1-1; D may be TRBD1 (5 bases). With 7 bases removed from V and 5 bases from J, the gap between germline ends came to 11 bases. Germline lookup yields CDR1 SEHNR and CDR2 FQNEAQ (reference sequence). CDR3 size: 12 residues. CDR3 DNA: TGTGCCAGCACCCTCGGGGCGACTGAAGCTTTCTTT. Translated, it gives CASTLGATEAFF.

This clone was observed once. V and J are TRBV5-5 and TRBJ2-7, with unresolved D. The germline V gene has CDR1 SGHKS and CDR2 YYEKEE (reference sequence). The V end lost 2 bases, the J end lost 3 bases, and 12 bases lay between the germline ends. The CDR3 runs 14 residues. CDR3: CASSFGSTNYEQYF. DNA of the CDR3: TGTGCCAGCAGCTTCGGTTCGACAAACTACGAGCAGTACTTC.